Listed here is a single TCR beta chain. Antigen specificity is unknown. J was trimmed by 2 bases and V by 5 bases; bases with no gene match: 11. CDR3 length equals 16 residues. In germline, CDR1 is MDHEN, CDR2 SYDVKM. This entry is derived from a study of cytomegalovirus exposure and HLA in healthy donors. Study-wide results and limits: Most observed TCR sequences were rare, whereas some public TCRs were detected in many donors. Researchers catalogued about 160 TCR beta chains as cytomegalovirus-associated.

The PCR ran on 60 Vbeta and 13 Jbeta primers. Profiled with immunoSEQ multiplex PCR; TCRdb holds only in-frame clones, not every one. The sample records 140,000 to 150,000 clones, 60% to 75% being singletons. Sequenced material: PBMCs. The receptor's source is a young man in good health and CMV-seronegative. The rearrangement joins TRBV28 to TRBJ2-5, with 7 bases that match TRBD2. CDR3 nucleotide sequence: TGTGCCAGCAGTCCCTCCCCGTGGGGGGGGCAAGAGACCCAGTACTTC. Translation gives CASSPSPWGGQETQYF.